The T cell receptor (beta chain) described here comes from a study of OX40 agonist ivuxolimab in advanced cancers. Study-wide context: The mean age was roughly 60 years, ranging from about 20 to 79, with 80% to 85% of participants male. Three dose-escalation patients had partial responses: one with hepatocellular carcinoma and two with cutaneous melanoma. General observations from the study: Normalized expansion of T-cell clones was also low for some nonresponders. Compared with CD4+, CD8+ T cells on average had more expanded clones.

Worth noting for this clone: Its target is not known.

Only in-frame clones appear in the TCRdb table, and some are missing; sequencing was by immunoSEQ multiplex PCR. Found here are about 47,000 clones, approximately 81% of them singletons; the top ten hold 20% to 25%. V lost 0 bases and J lost 5, with 14 bases in between. CDR3 length equals 16 residues. CDR1 is MGHRA and CDR2 is YSYEKL in the germline V gene. The sequenced sample was CD4+ or CD8+ T cells sorted from blood, obtained in a trial of the OX40 agonist ivuxolimab. This chain links TRBV4-1 with TRBJ2-1, with D perhaps TRBD2 (5 bases). This TCR was sampled from an adult with an advanced solid tumor such as melanoma, head and neck, liver or kidney cancer. CDR3 sequence reads: CASSQDTLVANNEQFF. CDR3 sequence (DNA): TGCGCCAGCAGCCAAGATACACTAGTCGCTAACAATGAGCAGTTCTTC.